A selection of T cell receptor beta chains follows, all from one sample in a study of blood T cell repertoires in COVID-19. The table came from immunoSEQ multiplex PCR; TCRdb's copy has only in-frame clones and leaves some out. This sample has about 240,000 clones, with 80% to 90% found just once. Sequenced sample: peripheral blood. These receptors were collected from a man aged 45-65 years with acute or convalescent COVID-19. CDR3s include the opening cysteine and the closing phenylalanine or tryptophan. D genes are given only for firm matches. Some rows mark clone size as missing; the rest say once, few, many or name a class of expanded clone.

CDR3 length	D gene	V gene	clone size	J gene	CDR3 DNA	CDR3 protein
14	.	TRBV6-5	.	TRBJ2-7	TGTGCCAGCAGTTACGGCAGGGCCTCCTACGAGCAGTACTTC	CASSYGRASYEQYF
13	.	TRBV10-3	.	TRBJ2-7	TGTGCCATCAGTGAGTCTTCAAACTACGAGCAGTACTTC	CAISESSNYEQYF
14	TRBD1	TRBV19	.	TRBJ1-2	TGTGCCAGTAATGGTCAGGACAGGCAGAGTGGCTACACCTTC	CASNGQDRQSGYTF
13	.	TRBV14	.	TRBJ2-5	TGTGCCAGCAGCCAGCAGTTGGAAGAGACCCAGTACTTC	CASSQQLEETQYF
16	.	TRBV18	.	TRBJ1-3	TGTGCCAGCTCCCGGCCGAGGGCTGACTCTGGAAACACCATATATTTT	CASSRPRADSGNTIYF
16	TRBD1	TRBV15	.	TRBJ2-7	TGTGCCACCAGCTCCCCGGGGACAGCTCCGGCCTACGAGCAGTACTTC	CATSSPGTAPAYEQYF
15	.	TRBV4-1	.	TRBJ1-5	TGCGCCAGCAGCCAAGATCCAACGGCGGGGCAGCCCCAGCATTTT	CASSQDPTAGQPQHF
15	.	TRBV18	.	TRBJ2-7	TGTGCCAGCTCACCTCTGGCAGGGGACTCCTACGAGCAGTACTTC	CASSPLAGDSYEQYF
14	.	TRBV19	.	TRBJ1-2	TGTGCCACTTCCGAGTCCACTTTTAACTATGGCTACACCTTC	CATSESTFNYGYTF
14	.	TRBV3-1/TRBV3-2	.	TRBJ2-3	TGTGCCAGCAGCCAAGTATCGAGGAAGGATACGCAGTATTTT	CASSQVSRKDTQYF
16	.	TRBV5-5	.	TRBJ1-2	TGTGCCAGCAGCTTAGTCGACAGTAGAGATAACTATGGCTACACCTTC	CASSLVDSRDNYGYTF
14	.	TRBV13	.	TRBJ1-1	TGTGCCAGCAGCTTAGGTGGACAGAACACTGAAGCTTTCTTT	CASSLGGQNTEAFF
14	TRBD1	TRBV4-1	.	TRBJ1-1	TGCGCCAGCAGCGAACGACAGGGGAACACTGAAGCTTTCTTT	CASSERQGNTEAFF
17	.	TRBV4-1	few	TRBJ1-2	TGCGCCAGCAGAACCACTGGAACGGGCAGGACGGGGTATGGCTACACCTTC	CASRTTGTGRTGYGYTF
14	TRBD1	TRBV10-3	.	TRBJ1-4	TGTGCCATCAGAGGGACAGGGGAGGATGAAAAACTGTTTTTT	CAIRGTGEDEKLFF
18	TRBD2	TRBV5-4	.	TRBJ2-6	TGTGCCAGCAGCACATGGACTAGCGGGGTGGGTGGGGCCAACGTCCTGACTTTC	CASSTWTSGVGGANVLTF
18	.	TRBV7-9	.	TRBJ1-3	TGTGCCAGCAGCTTCCTCGACGTCTCGACAGGCTCTGGAAACACCATATATTTT	CASSFLDVSTGSGNTIYF
17	.	TRBV7-3	.	TRBJ1-1	TGTGCCAGCAGCAATGGGGCAGGGGCGAGATCCGGAAGCGAAGCTTTCTTT	CASSNGAGARSGSEAFF
17	TRBD2	TRBV12-5	few	TRBJ2-7	TGTGCTAGTGGTTCGCGACCTTCTAGCGGGAGGTCCTACGAGCAGTACTTC	CASGSRPSSGRSYEQYF
14	TRBD1	TRBV19	once	TRBJ1-2	TGTGCCAGTAGTATCGGACAGGAGTACTATGGCTACACCTTC	CASSIGQEYYGYTF
15	TRBD1	TRBV25-1	.	TRBJ1-2	TGTGCCAGCAGTGAATCCGGACAGGGGGCGCTTGGCTACACCTTC	CASSESGQGALGYTF
14	TRBD1	TRBV10-3	.	TRBJ1-3	TGTGCCATCAGTGAGTCGGACAGGGGAAACACCATATATTTT	CAISESDRGNTIYF
17	TRBD2	TRBV10-3	.	TRBJ2-1	TGTGCCATCAGTGAGGGGACTAGCGGGGGGCATTACAATGAGCAGTTCTTC	CAISEGTSGGHYNEQFF
15	TRBD2	TRBV13	.	TRBJ2-7	TGTGCCAGCAGCTCCCCTTCGGGGGGTCCCTACGAGCAGTACTTC	CASSSPSGGPYEQYF
14	TRBD2	TRBV5-1	.	TRBJ2-7	TGCGCCAGCAGCTTGGGCGGGAGAGTCAACGAGCAGTACTTC	CASSLGGRVNEQYF
16	.	TRBV4-1	.	TRBJ2-7	TGCGCCAGCAGCCAAGATTTTGAGGAGATCTCCTACGAGCAGTACTTC	CASSQDFEEISYEQYF
15	TRBD1	TRBV11-3	.	TRBJ2-7	TGTGCCAGCAGCTTAGACTCCAGGGGGCCCTACGAGCAGTACTTC	CASSLDSRGPYEQYF
15	.	TRBV6-5	.	TRBJ1-5	TGTGCCAGCAGTTATCGGGTTGGAGGTAATCAGCCCCAGCATTTT	CASSYRVGGNQPQHF
13	TRBD1	TRBV30	.	TRBJ1-2	TGTGCCTGGAGTACAGGGGGTGGTTATGGCTACACCTTC	CAWSTGGGYGYTF
14	TRBD2	TRBV28	.	TRBJ2-1	TGTGCCAGCAGCCTCACACTAGCGGGAGTTGAGCAGTTCTTC	CASSLTLAGVEQFF
12	.	TRBV30	.	TRBJ1-4	TGTGCCTGGAGTGCCGGTCTTGAAAAACTGTTTTTT	CAWSAGLEKLFF
14	TRBD1	TRBV6-6	.	TRBJ1-4	TGTGCCAGCAGGGCACAGGGGATCGGGGCCCACCAAAAATTT	CASRAQGIGAHQKF
13	TRBD1	TRBV5-1	once	TRBJ2-7	TGCGCCAGCAGCCCTGGGACAGGGAGCGAGCAGTACTTC	CASSPGTGSEQYF
12	TRBD2	TRBV12-3/TRBV12-4	.	TRBJ2-7	TGTGCCAGCAGCGGGGGGGCCTACGAGCAGTACTTC	CASSGGAYEQYF
14	TRBD1	TRBV6-6	.	TRBJ1-1	TGTGCCAGCAGTCTTACAGGGGTATCCACTGAAGCTTTCTTT	CASSLTGVSTEAFF
14	TRBD1	TRBV28	.	TRBJ1-1	TGTGCCAGCAGTGACGGACAGGGGGTTGCTGAAGCTTTCTTT	CASSDGQGVAEAFF
14	.	TRBV9	.	TRBJ2-7	TGTGCCAGCAGCGGGGGCAGGGTTAGCTACGAGCAGTACTTC	CASSGGRVSYEQYF
18	TRBD1	TRBV23-1	.	TRBJ1-1	TGCGCCAGCAGTCACCTAACAGGGGGCCCCTTATTGAACACTGAAGCTTTCTTT	CASSHLTGGPLLNTEAFF
16	TRBD1	TRBV6-6	.	TRBJ2-7	TGTGCCAGCAGTTACTCAGGGACAGGCAATACCTACGAGCAGTACTTC	CASSYSGTGNTYEQYF
13	.	TRBV18	.	TRBJ2-1	TGTGCCAGCTCACTGAGCTCCTACAATGAGCAGTTCTTC	CASSLSSYNEQFF
15	TRBD2	TRBV7-3	.	TRBJ2-7	TGTGCCAGCAGCCCGGGACTAGGGGACTCCTACGAGCAGTACTTC	CASSPGLGDSYEQYF
15	TRBD2	TRBV4-1	.	TRBJ2-1	TGCGCCAGCAGCCAAGCAGGCGGGGGGAAGGTTGAGCAGTTCTTC	CASSQAGGGKVEQFF
15	TRBD1	TRBV11-3	once	TRBJ2-7	TGTGCCAGCAGCCGAACGGGACAGGAGTCCTACGAGCAGTACTTC	CASSRTGQESYEQYF
15	.	TRBV11-2	.	TRBJ2-1	TGTGCCAGCAGCTTAGAGACAGACTCCTACAATGAGCAGTTCTTC	CASSLETDSYNEQFF
18	TRBD1	TRBV3-1/TRBV3-2	.	TRBJ2-3	TGTGCCAGCAGCCAAGGACAGGGGCCCTCCTATAGCACAGATACGCAGTATTTT	CASSQGQGPSYSTDTQYF
13	.	TRBV9	.	TRBJ1-5	TGTGCCAGCAGTGCCCTAGTGAATCAGCCCCAGCATTTT	CASSALVNQPQHF
16	TRBD2	TRBV5-1	.	TRBJ2-7	TGCGCCAGCAGCTTGGGCTTGACTAGCGGGAGGGCCGAGCAGTACTTC	CASSLGLTSGRAEQYF
20	.	TRBV3-1/TRBV3-2	.	TRBJ2-3	TGTGCCAGCAGCCAAGATCGGGCCGCGGGGGCCCGTGCTAGCACAGATACGCAGTATTTT	CASSQDRAAGARASTDTQYF
16	.	TRBV24-1	.	TRBJ1-3	TGTGCCACCAGTCCCCCCGGCGGGGGCGATGGAAACACCATATATTTT	CATSPPGGGDGNTIYF